This T cell receptor beta chain appears in the sequencing data of a study of CD8+ T cells in alopecia areata. The authors extracted RNA and reverse transcribed it into cDNA as the sequencing template. Only in-frame clones appear in the TCRdb table, and some are missing; sequencing was by immunoSEQ multiplex PCR. The data contain under 150,000 clones, 50% to 55% of them singletons. This clone was detected only a few times. As yet, its antigen is unknown. Study-level results: Across lesional scalp, and particularly alopecia totalis/universalis, clonality surpassed that of normal scalp.

CDR3 length: 15 amino acids. Per germline, CDR1 MNHEY and CDR2 SVGAGI. Unmatched junction bases numbered 2, after V lost 4 bases and J lost 3 bases. Treatment defined: oral pan-JAK inhibitor, 5-10 mg twice daily. The receptor was derived from a human donor with alopecia areata. The chain carries TRBV6-5 and TRBJ2-3; TRBD2 agrees at 12 bases. The starting material was CD4+ T cells sorted from blood, obtained at week 4, from a patient treated with tofacitinib. The CDR3 sequence is CASSLTSGRTDTQYF. DNA for the CDR3: TGTGCCAGCAGTTTAACTAGCGGGAGGACAGATACGCAGTATTTT.